This T cell receptor beta chain is drawn from a study of blood T cell repertoires in COVID-19. Germline-derived CDR1 and CDR2 are MDHEN and SYDVKM. V was pared by 4 bases and J by 0 bases, with 7 bases between. This CDR3 comprises 14 residues. Method: immunoSEQ multiplex PCR; TCRdb's copy keeps in-frame clones and lacks some. The sample consists of some 400,000 clones, roughly nine tenths of them appearing once. V is TRBV28 and J is TRBJ1-5; D unclear. The TCR comes from a man aged 25-45 years who had recovered from COVID-19. Material for sequencing was PBMCs or T cells enriched from blood (not recorded which). The CDR3 bases are TGTGCCAGCAGTTCCACATATAGCAATCAGCCCCAGCATTTT. Its translation: CASSSTYSNQPQHF.